The 23 T cell receptor beta chains given below trace back to one sample, sequenced in a study of T cell changes during pregnancy in multiple sclerosis. TCRdb's copy holds only in-frame clones and misses some; the assay was immunoSEQ multiplex PCR. The sample contains 40,000 to 55,000 clones, about 94% of which appear only once. The sample consisted of CD8+ T cells from peripheral blood mononuclear cells, taken in the first trimester of pregnancy. Receptors originate from a female donor with multiple sclerosis, enrolled in a pregnancy study.

The chain carries TRBV5-1 and TRBJ2-5; 9 bases are shared with TRBD1. The CDR3 loop spans 19 amino acids. Trimming took 3 bases from V and 5 from J; bases not matched to a gene: 20. Per germline, CDR1 SGHRS and CDR2 YFSETQ. The CDR3 DNA reads as TGCGCCAGCAGCTCTAGACCCGGACAGGGGAAAGCGGGAAGCGAGACCCAGTACTTC. Protein: CASSSRPGQGKAGSETQYF.

The J gene is TRBJ2-3, the V gene TRBV19; TRBD2 matches at 7 bases. Germline V gene lookup returns CDR1 LNHDA and CDR2 SQIVND (reference sequence). The junction had 8 bases not matched to a gene; V was cut back by 3 bases and J by 2 bases. The CDR3 has 16 residues. The CDR3 loop reads CASSIFLAAPTDTQYF. CDR3 in DNA: TGTGCCAGTAGTATTTTCCTAGCGGCCCCCACAGATACGCAGTATTTT.

This chain uses TRBV5-1 with TRBJ2-3; the match to TRBD1 covers 7 bases. Germline V gene data show CDR1 as SGHRS and CDR2 as YFSETQ. The CDR3 is 15 amino acids. J was trimmed by 2 bases and V by 2 bases; bases with no gene match: 5. In DNA, the CDR3 is TGCGCCAGCAGCTTAGAGGGGGCAAACACAGATACGCAGTATTTT. This encodes CASSLEGANTDTQYF.

The J gene is TRBJ2-3, the V gene TRBV9, with TRBD2 matching over 11 bases. V trimming: 3 bases; J trimming: 4 bases; junction bases outside the gene matches: 4. CDR1 and CDR2 from the germline V gene are SGDLS and YYNGEE. The CDR3 sequence is 15 residues long. DNA for the CDR3: TGTGCCAGCAGCGGTAGCGGGAGGGGGGCAGATACGCAGTATTTT. Amino acids: CASSGSGRGADTQYF.

This clone has more than one count but fewer than ten. The J gene is TRBJ1-6, the V gene TRBV15, with 7 positions matching TRBD1. Trimming cost V 4 bases and J 7 bases; bases outside gene matches: 4. Germline V gene sequence: CDR1 LNHNV, CDR2 YYDKDF (reference sequence). CDR3 size: 14 residues. Written as DNA, the CDR3 is TGTGCCACCAGCAAAGGGACAGAAAATTCACCCCTCCACTTT. Translating it yields CATSKGTENSPLHF.

The CDR3 region has the DNA TGTGCCAGCGGAGACGGGAGTACCTACGAGCAGTACTTC. Amino acid sequence: CASGDGSTYEQYF. The rearrangement links TRBV2 to TRBJ2-7; tentatively, D is TRBD2 (6 bases). V shed 8 bases and J shed 2 bases, with 13 bases lying between them. The CDR3 spans 13 residues. The germline gives CDR1 SNHLY, CDR2 FYNNEI. The full variable domain, with the rest looked up from reference TRBV2 and TRBJ2-7, is EPEVTQTPSHQVTQMGQEVILRCVPISNHLYFYWYRQILGQKVEFLVSFYNNEISEKSEIFDDQFSVERPDGSNFTLKIRSTKLEDSAMYFCASGDGSTYEQYFGPGTRLTVT.

This chain joins TRBV27 and TRBJ1-1; the D gene is possibly TRBD1 (6 bases). CDR1 is MNHEY and CDR2 is SMNVEV in the germline V gene (reference sequence). This CDR3 comprises 16 residues. V was clipped by 5 bases and J by 6 bases, with 22 bases between them. The CDR3 sequence is CASSQTQGLILAEAFF. The CDR3 DNA reads as TGTGCCAGCAGTCAGACACAGGGTCTTATTTTGGCTGAAGCTTTCTTT.

This clone was seen only a few times. The chain combines TRBV5-4 with TRBJ2-5; 13 bases align to TRBD2. CDR1 and CDR2 (germline): SGHNT, YYREEE (reference sequence). CDR3 length equals 16 residues. Trimming took 3 bases from V and 0 from J; bases not matched to a gene: 2. CDR3 sequence (DNA): TGTGCCAGCAGCTATGGGACTAGCGGGGACCAAGAGACCCAGTACTTC. Protein: CASSYGTSGDQETQYF.

The chain employs TRBV5-1 and TRBJ2-1; the D is unclear. Trimming took 0 bases from V and 8 from J, leaving 9 bases between them. The CDR3 spans 13 residues. Looked up from germline, CDR1 is SGHRS and CDR2 is YFSETQ. CDR3 in DNA: TGCGCCAGCAGCTTGGGAGGCATAGATGAGCAGTTCTTC. This gives the protein CASSLGGIDEQFF. Combining the CDR3 with reference TRBV5-1 and TRBJ2-1 gives the whole variable domain KAGVTQTPRYLIKTRGQQVTLSCSPISGHRSVSWYQQTPGQGLQFLFEYFSETQRNKGNFPGRFSGRQFSNSRSEMNVSTLELGDSALYLCASSLGGIDEQFFGPGTRLTVL.

Here the CDR3 reads CASSPRGGSQETQYF. The CDR3 DNA follows: TGTGCCAGCAGCCCTCGAGGAGGCAGCCAAGAGACCCAGTACTTC. V is TRBV9 and J is TRBJ2-5; a possible D gene is TRBD2 (5 bases). Trimming removed 4 bases at V and 1 base at J, with 14 bases between. This CDR3 is built from 15 residues. Germline CDR1 is SGDLS and CDR2 is YYNGEE.

This chain connects TRBV5-6 to TRBJ2-5; TRBD2 might be the D (6 bases). Germline values: CDR1 SGHDT, CDR2 YYEEEE. V was cut by 0 bases and J by 3 bases, with 6 bases left in between. The CDR3 runs to 13 residues. CDR3 DNA sequence: TGTGCCAGCAGCTTGGTAGCGGAAGAGACCCAGTACTTC. It translates to CASSLVAEETQYF.

The chain employs TRBV2 and TRBJ2-2; the match to TRBD1 covers 7 bases. V was pared by 7 bases and J by 6 bases, with 5 bases of the junction left unmatched. This CDR3 is 13 amino acids long. CDR1 and CDR2 from the germline V gene are SNHLY and FYNNEI. Here the CDR3 DNA reads TGTGCCAGCACTGGACAGGACGCCGGGGAGCTGTTTTTT. This translates into CASTGQDAGELFF.

This clone was recorded only once. The chain couples TRBV4-2 to TRBJ2-1, with a weak D call TRBD2 (6 bases). V was trimmed by 4 bases and J by 8 bases, leaving 24 bases between them. Germline V gene sequence: CDR1 LGHNA, CDR2 YNFKEQ. This CDR3 is built from 17 residues. This chain's CDR3 is CASSLRASEGPLDEQFF. The CDR3 DNA is TGTGCCAGCAGCCTCCGGGCTAGCGAGGGGCCTCTCGATGAGCAGTTCTTC.

The CDR3 sequence is CASSPLDRLKAKNIQYF. CDR3 bases: TGTGCCAGCAGTCCGTTGGACAGGCTTAAAGCCAAAAACATTCAGTACTTC. This chain links TRBV27 with TRBJ2-4, with 7 bases matching TRBD1. The CDR3 has 17 amino acids. CDR1 and CDR2 (germline): MNHEY, SMNVEV (reference sequence). Trimming at V came to 5 bases and at J to 0 bases, leaving 10 bases not matched to a gene.

V and J are TRBV4-1 and TRBJ1-1, with no clear D. Trimming took 0 bases from V and 3 from J, leaving 5 bases between them. The V gene's germline CDR1 is MGHRA and CDR2 YSYEKL. The CDR3 length is 13 residues. CDR3 nucleotide sequence: TGCGCCAGCAGCCAAGATCCTTACACTGAAGCTTTCTTT. It yields the protein CASSQDPYTEAFF.

V is TRBV5-6 and J is TRBJ1-3; 8 bases fit TRBD1. Germline CDR1 is SGHDT and CDR2 is YYEEEE. With 4 bases clipped from V and 6 bases from J, the junction kept 15 bases outside the gene matches. This CDR3 spans 17 amino acids. The CDR3 loop reads CASSHDVGGQAANTIYF. The CDR3 region has the DNA TGTGCCAGCAGCCACGACGTGGGGGGACAGGCGGCAAACACCATATATTTT.

The chain has TRBV6-5 and TRBJ2-2, with D perhaps matching TRBD1 (5 bases). The ends were cut back, 0 bases at V and 5 bases at J, with 7 bases in the middle. Germline CDR1 and CDR2: MNHEY and SVGAGI. CDR3 size: 14 residues. As DNA, the CDR3 is TGTGCCAGCAGTTACTCTAGGACAACCGGGGAGCTGTTTTTT. This gives the protein CASSYSRTTGELFF.

The chain links TRBV7-7 to TRBJ2-5; TRBD2 is a possible D gene (6 bases). Trimming left V 0 bases short and J 2 bases short, with 10 bases between. Germline loops: CDR1 SSHAT, CDR2 FNYEAQ (reference sequence). The CDR3 consists of 15 residues. CDR3 in amino acids: CASSLAAGGQETQYF. CDR3 DNA sequence: TGTGCCAGCAGCTTAGCGGCTGGGGGGCAAGAGACCCAGTACTTC.

J is TRBJ1-1 and V is TRBV2; the D is unclear. This CDR3 spans 12 amino acids. The ends were cut back, 10 bases at V and 5 bases at J, with 14 bases in the middle. Germline V lookup: CDR1 SNHLY, CDR2 FYNNEI. The CDR3 is CAIEDSFTEAFF. CDR3 nucleotide sequence: TGTGCCATCGAGGACTCTTTTACTGAAGCTTTCTTT.

The V and J genes are TRBV7-3 and TRBJ2-1, with 10 bases that match TRBD1. Germline lookup yields CDR1 SGHTA and CDR2 FQGTGA. CDR3 length: 16 amino acids. V lost 5 bases to trimming and J lost 1 base; unmatched junction nucleotides: 5. The CDR3 nucleotides are TGTGCCAGCAGCAACCGGGACAGGGGATCCTACAATGAGCAGTTCTTC. This encodes CASSNRDRGSYNEQFF.

V is TRBV18 and J is TRBJ1-1, with TRBD1 as a possible D gene (6 bases). V dropped 3 bases and J dropped 0 bases, with 14 bases sitting between them. The length of the CDR3 is 16 residues. From germline, CDR1 is KGHSH and CDR2 LQKENI. Written as DNA, the CDR3 is TGTGCCAGCTCACCTGGGACAACCGATATGAACACTGAAGCTTTCTTT. It yields the protein CASSPGTTDMNTEAFF.

The chain is built from TRBV9 and TRBJ2-2; no reliable D call. Trimming stripped 0 bases from V and 6 bases from J, with 6 bases between. CDR1 is SGDLS and CDR2 is YYNGEE in the germline V gene. This CDR3 contains 13 residues. The CDR3 here is CASSVALSGELFF. In nucleotides, the CDR3 is TGTGCCAGCAGCGTAGCCCTCTCCGGGGAGCTGTTTTTT.

The CDR3 coding sequence is TGTGCCAGCAGTGTGGGAGCTAGCGCTTACTACAATGAGCAGTTCTTC. This gives the protein CASSVGASAYYNEQFF. The chain carries TRBV6-6 and TRBJ2-1; a weak D match, TRBD2 (6 bases). V was clipped by 5 bases and J by 3 bases, with 17 bases between them. Germline CDR1 and CDR2: MNHNY and SVGAGI (reference sequence). CDR3 length: 16 amino acids.